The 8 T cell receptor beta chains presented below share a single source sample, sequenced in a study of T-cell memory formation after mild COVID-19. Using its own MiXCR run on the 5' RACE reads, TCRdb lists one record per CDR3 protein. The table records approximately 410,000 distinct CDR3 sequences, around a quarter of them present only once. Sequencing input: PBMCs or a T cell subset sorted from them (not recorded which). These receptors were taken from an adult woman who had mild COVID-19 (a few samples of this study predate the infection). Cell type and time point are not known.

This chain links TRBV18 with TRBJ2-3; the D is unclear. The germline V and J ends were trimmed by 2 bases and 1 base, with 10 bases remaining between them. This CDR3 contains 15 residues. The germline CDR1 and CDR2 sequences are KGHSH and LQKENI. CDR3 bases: TGTGCCAGCTCACCATCAACAGTGGGCACAGATACGCAGTATTTT. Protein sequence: CASSPSTVGTDTQYF.

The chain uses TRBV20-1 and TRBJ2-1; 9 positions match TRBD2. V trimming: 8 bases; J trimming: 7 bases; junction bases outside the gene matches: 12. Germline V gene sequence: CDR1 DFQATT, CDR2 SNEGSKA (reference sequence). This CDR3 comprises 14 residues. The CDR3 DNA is TGCAGTACATCTGGGAGGCTAGCGGGGAATGAGCAGTTCTTC. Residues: CSTSGRLAGNEQFF.

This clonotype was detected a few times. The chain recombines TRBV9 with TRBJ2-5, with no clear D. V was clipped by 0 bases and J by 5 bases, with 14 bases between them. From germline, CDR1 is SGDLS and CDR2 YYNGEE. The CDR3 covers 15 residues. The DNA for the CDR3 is TGTGCCAGCAGCGTAGAAAACTCGGCGGCCGAGACCCAGTACTTC. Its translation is CASSVENSAAETQYF.

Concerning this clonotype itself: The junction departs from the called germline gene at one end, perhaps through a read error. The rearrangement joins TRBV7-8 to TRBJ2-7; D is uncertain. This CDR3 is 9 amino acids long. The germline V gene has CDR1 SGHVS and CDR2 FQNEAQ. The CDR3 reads CAPELRPLF. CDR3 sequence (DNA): TGTGCCCCCGAGCTTAGGCCCCTCTTC.

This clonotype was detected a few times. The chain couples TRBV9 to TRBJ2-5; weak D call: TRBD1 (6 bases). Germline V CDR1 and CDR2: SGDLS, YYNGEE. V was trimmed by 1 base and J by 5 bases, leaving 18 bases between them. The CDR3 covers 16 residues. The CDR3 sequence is CASSVSIAGVGETQYF. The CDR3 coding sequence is TGTGCCAGCAGCGTATCTATAGCAGGGGTCGGGGAGACCCAGTACTTC.

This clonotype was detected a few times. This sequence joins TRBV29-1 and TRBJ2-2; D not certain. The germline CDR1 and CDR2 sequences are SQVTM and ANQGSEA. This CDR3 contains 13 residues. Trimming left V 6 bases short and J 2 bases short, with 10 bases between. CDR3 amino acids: CSVDVTNTGELFF. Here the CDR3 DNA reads TGCAGCGTGGATGTGACCAACACCGGGGAGCTGTTTTTT.

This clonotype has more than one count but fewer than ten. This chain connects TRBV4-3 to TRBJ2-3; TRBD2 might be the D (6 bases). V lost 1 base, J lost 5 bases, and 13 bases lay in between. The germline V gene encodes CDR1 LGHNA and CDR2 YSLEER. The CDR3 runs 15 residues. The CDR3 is CASSQGSGEIDTQYF. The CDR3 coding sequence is TGCGCCAGCAGCCAAGGGTCGGGAGAGATAGATACGCAGTATTTT.

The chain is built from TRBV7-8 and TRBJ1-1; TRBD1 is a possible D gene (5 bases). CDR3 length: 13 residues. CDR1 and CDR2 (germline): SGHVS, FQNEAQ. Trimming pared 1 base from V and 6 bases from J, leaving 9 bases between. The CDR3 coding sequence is TGTGCCAGCAGCTTAGGGGGGATCCCTGAAGCTTTCTTT. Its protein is CASSLGGIPEAFF.